This TCR beta chain was sequenced during a study of T cells in Graves' hyperthyroidism and ophthalmopathy. Study-level results: Most clonotypes expanded in the thyroid (above 0.001) were also present in blood.

Germline loops: CDR1 SGDLS, CDR2 YYNGEE. Trimming removed 0 bases at V and 2 bases at J, with 9 bases between. CDR3 length: 14 amino acids. RNA transcripts provided the source from which TCR beta CDR3 regions were amplified. A set of HTBI primers served as the primers for a first-round RT-PCR of the TCR CDR3. Using its own MiXCR run on the multiplex PCR reads, TCRdb lists one record per CDR3 protein. The sample shows about 350,000 distinct CDR3 sequences, 14% of them seen only once. The study left out patients who had uncontrolled infection, other autoimmune disease, pregnancy or lactation. Clinical symptoms, serum thyroxine and TRAb, thyroid ultrasound and orbital computed tomography were used for the diagnoses. Fresh peripheral blood, roughly 9.3 ml, was the source of the PBMCs. A remark on this clonotype: Its antigen is as yet unknown.

The chain employs TRBV9 and TRBJ2-7; no definite D call. The TCR comes from a woman under 40 with Graves' hyperthyroidism. The source material was blood. The CDR3 DNA reads as TGTGCCAGCAGCGTAGACCCCGAGACCTACGAGCAGTACTTC. Translating gives CASSVDPETYEQYF.